A selection of T cell receptor beta chains follows, all from one sample in a study of T cell responses to AZD1222 COVID-19 vaccine. TCRdb keeps only in-frame clones here, not all; method: immunoSEQ multiplex PCR. The sample carries nearly 110,000 clones, 80% to 95% recorded once. The specimen comprised peripheral blood, sampled 28 days after the second AZD1222 dose. The receptors here all came from an adult who received the AZD1222 COVID-19 vaccine. CDR3s include the opening cysteine and the closing phenylalanine or tryptophan. D genes are given only for firm matches. The size of a clone is reported for some rows only, either as once, few or many, or as a class for expanded clones.

TRBV6-2/TRBV6-3	TRBD1	TRBJ1-5	-	CASSWDSTQPQHF	TGTGCCAGCAGTTGGGACAGTACTCAGCCCCAGCATTTT
TRBV5-1	-	TRBJ1-3	-	CASTPNRAAPGDTIYF	TGCGCCAGCACCCCAAACCGAGCAGCCCCGGGCGACACCATATATTTT
TRBV9	TRBD1	TRBJ2-7	-	CASSAGTDTYEQYF	TGTGCCAGCAGCGCCGGGACAGATACCTACGAGCAGTACTTC
TRBV6-5	-	TRBJ1-2	-	CASSLGGYGYTF	TGTGCCAGCAGTCTGGGGGGCTATGGCTACACCTTC
TRBV5-4	TRBD2	TRBJ2-2	-	CASSLQRGANTGELFF	TGTGCCAGCAGCTTACAGCGGGGGGCCAACACCGGGGAGCTGTTTTTT
TRBV4-2	-	TRBJ1-6	once	CASSINGGGEPLHF	TGTGCCAGCAGCATCAACGGGGGCGGGGAACCCCTCCACTTT
TRBV7-3	TRBD1	TRBJ1-5	-	CASSSEQGANNQPQHF	TGTGCCAGCAGCTCTGAACAGGGGGCGAACAATCAGCCCCAGCATTTT
TRBV12-2	-	TRBJ1-4	-	CASRPIQGRNEKLFF	TGTGCAAGTCGCCCCATCCAGGGTAGAAATGAAAAACTGTTTTTT
TRBV2	TRBD1	TRBJ2-5	-	CASNVYEGQGLETQYF	TGTGCCAGCAACGTTTATGAGGGACAGGGGCTTGAGACCCAGTACTTC
TRBV6-5	TRBD1	TRBJ1-2	few	CASSYGWTGGYGYTF	TGTGCCAGCAGTTACGGGTGGACAGGAGGCTATGGCTACACCTTC
TRBV12-5	-	TRBJ2-1	once	CASGLRRDRTYNEQFF	TGTGCTAGTGGTTTGAGGAGGGACAGAACCTACAATGAGCAGTTCTTC
TRBV5-1	-	TRBJ1-4	-	CASSEHPLEEKLFF	TGCGCCAGCAGCGAACACCCCCTGGAGGAAAAACTGTTTTTT
TRBV14	-	TRBJ2-5	-	CASSHLAKQETQYF	TGTGCCAGCAGCCACCTAGCGAAGCAAGAGACCCAGTACTTC
TRBV7-6	-	TRBJ2-3	-	CASSLGETSTDTQYF	TGTGCCAGCAGCTTAGGCGAGACTAGCACAGATACGCAGTATTTT
TRBV19	-	TRBJ1-2	-	CASSPRGGSHGYTF	TGTGCCAGTAGTCCAAGGGGGGGGAGCCATGGCTACACCTTC
TRBV24-1	TRBD1	TRBJ1-4	-	CATSETGGDEKLFF	TGTGCCACCAGTGAGACAGGGGGGGATGAAAAACTGTTTTTT
TRBV7-8	TRBD1	TRBJ2-2	-	CASSLVAGTGEILTGELFF	TGTGCCAGCAGCTTAGTGGCCGGGACAGGGGAAATTTTGACCGGGGAGCTGTTTTTT
TRBV27	TRBD1	TRBJ2-5	-	CASSTQTGSGVETQYF	TGTGCCAGCAGTACCCAGACAGGGAGCGGAGTAGAGACCCAGTACTTC
TRBV25-1	-	TRBJ1-6	-	CASSETLVTGSNSPLHF	TGTGCCAGCAGTGAAACTTTGGTAACAGGGTCCAATTCACCCCTCCACTTT
TRBV2	-	TRBJ1-1	-	CASNPGPNTEAFF	TGTGCCAGCAACCCGGGGCCTAACACTGAAGCTTTCTTT
TRBV6-5	TRBD1	TRBJ1-4	-	CAIGQAVGEKLFF	TGTGCCATCGGACAGGCCGTTGGCGAAAAACTGTTTTTT
TRBV28	TRBD1	TRBJ2-7	-	CASKRQTGVHYEQYF	TGTGCCAGCAAACGACAGACAGGGGTTCACTACGAGCAGTACTTC
TRBV5-4	TRBD1	TRBJ1-4	-	CASSPGTGLGLFF	TGTGCCAGCAGCCCTGGGACAGGGTTGGGACTGTTTTTT
TRBV5-1	-	TRBJ2-5	-	CASSLAGARRETQYF	TGCGCCAGCAGCTTGGCAGGTGCTCGGAGAGAGACCCAGTACTTC
TRBV11-2	-	TRBJ2-7	-	CASSFSGSYEQYF	TGTGCCAGCAGCTTTAGCGGCTCCTACGAGCAGTACTTC
TRBV3-1/TRBV3-2	-	TRBJ1-2	-	CASSQEGGPMYGYTF	TGTGCCAGCAGCCAAGAAGGGGGGCCGATGTATGGCTACACCTTC
TRBV30	TRBD1	TRBJ2-7	-	CAWSSGQGYEQYF	TGTGCCTGGAGCTCGGGACAGGGCTACGAGCAGTACTTC
TRBV5-6	-	TRBJ1-1	-	CASSLRGAVTEAFF	TGTGCCAGCAGTTTGAGGGGCGCAGTTACTGAAGCTTTCTTT
TRBV9	TRBD1	TRBJ1-6	-	CASSRTGSPLHF	TGTGCCAGCAGCCGGACAGGGTCACCCCTCCACTTT
TRBV6-2/TRBV6-3	-	TRBJ1-1	-	CASSPTGRNTEAFF	TGTGCCAGCAGCCCGACAGGACGAAACACTGAAGCTTTCTTT
TRBV6-6	-	TRBJ2-7	-	CASSYRGAYYEQYF	TGTGCCAGCAGTTATCGGGGGGCCTACTACGAGCAGTACTTC
TRBV4-2	-	TRBJ2-7	-	CASSQDSKQYF	TGTGCCAGCAGCCAAGATAGCAAGCAGTACTTC
TRBV18	-	TRBJ1-2	-	CASSPVGDYGYTF	TGTGCCAGCTCACCCGTCGGGGACTATGGCTACACCTTC
TRBV19	TRBD2	TRBJ2-7	once	CASSIPAGGSEQYF	TGTGCCAGTAGTATACCCGCGGGAGGGTCCGAGCAGTACTTC
TRBV6-4	TRBD1	TRBJ1-2	-	CASTPGQGYNYGYTF	TGTGCCAGCACCCCCGGACAGGGTTATAACTATGGCTACACCTTC
TRBV5-1	-	TRBJ1-4	-	CASSLGQSPREKLFF	TGCGCCAGCAGCTTGGGTCAGAGCCCAAGGGAAAAACTGTTTTTT
TRBV7-2	-	TRBJ2-1	-	CASSPGELKNEQFF	TGTGCCAGCAGCCCCGGGGAGCTAAAGAATGAGCAGTTCTTC
TRBV5-8	-	TRBJ2-2	-	CASSFSRTGELFF	TGTGCCAGCAGTTTTAGTCGCACCGGGGAGCTGTTTTTT
TRBV7-2	-	TRBJ1-3	-	CASSLARGTGNTIYF	TGTGCCAGCAGCTTAGCGAGGGGAACTGGAAACACCATATATTTT
TRBV7-3	TRBD1	TRBJ1-2	-	CASSHGQGNYGYTF	TGTGCCAGCAGCCACGGACAGGGGAACTATGGCTACACCTTC
TRBV6-5	-	TRBJ1-4	-	CASSYQGSNEKLFF	TGTGCCAGCAGTTATCAGGGTTCTAATGAAAAACTGTTTTTT
TRBV5-6	-	TRBJ1-1	-	CASSLPGLNTEAFF	TGTGCCAGCAGCTTGCCAGGGCTGAACACTGAAGCTTTCTTT
TRBV9	TRBD2	TRBJ2-2	-	CASSRGENTGELFF	TGTGCCAGCAGTCGGGGGGAAAACACCGGGGAGCTGTTTTTT
TRBV6-4	-	TRBJ1-1	-	CASRRELNTEAFF	TGTGCCAGCAGAAGGGAGTTGAACACTGAAGCTTTCTTT
TRBV9	TRBD1	TRBJ1-6	-	CASSGQGVPYNSPLHF	TGTGCCAGCAGCGGACAGGGGGTACCCTATAATTCACCCCTCCACTTT
TRBV24-1	TRBD2	TRBJ2-3	-	CATSEPSGDRDTQYF	TGTGCCACCAGTGAGCCTAGCGGGGATCGGGATACGCAGTATTTT
TRBV4-3	-	TRBJ2-3	few	CASSQVLAGSLTDTQYF	TGCGCCAGCAGCCAAGTATTGGCAGGATCCCTCACAGATACGCAGTATTTT
TRBV7-2	-	TRBJ2-7	-	CASSFTSAYEQYF	TGTGCCAGCAGCTTTACGTCGGCCTACGAGCAGTACTTC
TRBV5-1	-	TRBJ1-2	-	CASSLRRPNYGYTF	TGCGCCAGCAGCTTGCGAAGACCTAACTATGGCTACACCTTC
TRBV25-1	TRBD1	TRBJ2-6	-	CASSAPGGDLSGANVLTF	TGTGCCAGCAGTGCCCCAGGGGGTGATCTCTCTGGGGCCAACGTCCTGACTTTC
TRBV10-3	-	TRBJ1-5	-	CAIKEGDQPQHF	TGTGCCATCAAAGAAGGGGATCAGCCCCAGCATTTT
TRBV7-9	-	TRBJ1-1	-	CASSLVRDTEAFF	TGTGCCAGCAGCTTAGTTAGAGACACTGAAGCTTTCTTT
TRBV6-5	-	TRBJ1-4	-	CASLGWDEKLFF	TGTGCCAGCCTAGGGTGGGATGAAAAACTGTTTTTT
TRBV5-1	TRBD1	TRBJ1-2	-	CASSLQGEGYTF	TGCGCCAGCAGCTTGCAGGGGGAGGGCTACACCTTC
TRBV24-1	TRBD1	TRBJ1-2	-	CATSPGQLSYGYTF	TGTGCCACCAGTCCGGGACAGCTGAGTTATGGCTACACCTTC
TRBV4-1	-	TRBJ1-1	-	CASSQAFRGRTEAFF	TGCGCCAGCAGCCAAGCCTTCCGGGGGCGGACTGAAGCTTTCTTT
TRBV7-8	TRBD1	TRBJ1-6	-	CASSLRQGSNSPLHF	TGTGCCAGCAGTTTAAGACAGGGGTCTAATTCACCCCTCCACTTT
TRBV7-2	-	TRBJ2-5	-	CASTPDPAGQETQYF	TGTGCCAGCACCCCCGATCCGGCGGGCCAAGAGACCCAGTACTTC
TRBV7-8	-	TRBJ2-7	-	CASSLARASYEQYF	TGTGCCAGCAGCTTAGCTCGAGCTTCCTACGAGCAGTACTTC
TRBV12-3/TRBV12-4	-	TRBJ2-4	-	CASSLVLGNIQYF	TGTGCCAGCAGTTTAGTACTGGGGAACATTCAGTACTTC